This TCR beta chain was recorded in a study of T cells in Graves' hyperthyroidism and ophthalmopathy. Using RNA transcripts as the source, TCR beta CDR3 regions were amplified. Using the HTBI primer set, a first-round RT-PCR was run on the TCR CDR3. TCRdb itself ran the multiplex PCR reads through MiXCR, one entry per CDR3 protein. The data show hundreds of thousands of distinct CDR3 sequences, about 14% seen once. This clonotype was counted at least ten times. The germline gives CDR1 SGHRS, CDR2 YFSETQ. This CDR3 has 17 residues. J was trimmed by 6 bases and V by 5 bases; bases with no gene match: 16.

This sequence originates from a young woman with Graves' hyperthyroidism. V gene TRBV5-1 combines with J gene TRBJ2-3; 9 bases match TRBD2. Sequencing was performed on blood. CDR3 residues: CASSRASAGGPADTQYF. Written as DNA, the CDR3 is TGCGCCAGCAGTAGGGCCTCAGCGGGAGGACCGGCGGATACGCAGTATTTT.